The T cell receptor (beta chain) under discussion was sequenced for a study of T cells in Graves' hyperthyroidism and ophthalmopathy. In the study overall: The authors collected peripheral blood at initial diagnosis, before any treatment.

The CDR3 contains 13 residues. V shed 5 bases and J shed 3 bases, with 11 bases lying between them. Germline V lookup: CDR1 SGHTA, CDR2 FQGNSA. Study findings and constraints: Researchers found most expanded thyroid clonotypes above 0.001 in blood as well.

RNA transcripts yielded amplified TCR beta CDR3 regions. During a first-round RT-PCR of the TCR CDR3, the HTBI primer set was used. Using its own MiXCR run on the multiplex PCR reads, TCRdb lists one record per CDR3 protein. Of hundreds of thousands of distinct CDR3 sequences listed, 13% to 15% were seen once; the top ten hold about a tenth. This clonotype was observed at least ten times. No antigen is known for it. A patient was excluded if there was uncontrolled infection, other autoimmune disease, pregnancy or lactation. This clonotype was obtained from a woman younger than 30 with Graves' hyperthyroidism. Sample: blood. This sequence joins TRBV7-2 and TRBJ2-7; D may be TRBD1 (6 bases). The CDR3 DNA is TGTGCCAGCAGCGAGGGACATATCTACGAGCAGTACTTC. Residues: CASSEGHIYEQYF.